Given below is one T cell receptor beta chain in context. The antigen it recognizes is unknown. No much larger clone exists at a distance of one base, and base qualities are not known. These data are taken from a study of regulatory T cells in long-lasting Graves disease (dated by TCRdb to about 2021). The study in broad terms: Persistent Graves' disease meant more than 5 years of antithyroid drug treatment with TSH receptor autoantibodies that stayed positive. A total of 33 samples underwent TCR sequencing, from roughly 13 patients with persistent Graves' disease and approximately 20 patients with newly diagnosed Graves' disease. The study took place in China and was registered as a clinical trial. This study used TCR sequencing and RNA sequencing of peripheral blood to compare persistent Graves' disease patients against newly diagnosed Graves' disease patients. Antithyroid drugs had been taken for approximately ten years on average by persistent Graves' disease patients in the clinical cohort.

The time point label corresponds to: persistent/refractory GD, antithyroid drugs over 5 years with positive TRAb. RNA was extracted from PBMCs in TRIzol for both TCR sequencing and RNA sequencing. The diagnosis of Graves' disease was made according to American Thyroid Association guidelines. Patients for the study were recruited at an endocrinology department in Xi'an, China. From each patient, 8 to 10 milliliters of peripheral blood was collected into an EDTA anticoagulant tube. Ficoll Paque Plus density gradient separation was used to isolate PBMCs, and no additional T cell sorting was done. RNA quality was checked with an Agilent 2100 Bioanalyzer and agarose gel, and concentration with a NanoDrop 2000. Libraries were constructed by multiplex PCR. TCRdb shows the sequencer as Illumina HiSeq 4000. iRepertoire HTBI primers and Arm-PCR amplification of CDR3 regions were used to construct TCR beta libraries. Before sequencing, the PCR products underwent gel purification. The authors processed their data as follows. Gene usage analysis of CDR3 amino acid clonotypes relied on the roughly 58 TRBV and about 13 TRBJ segments identified across samples. Filtered high-quality paired reads were merged into contigs using COPE and FqMerger. BLAST was used to align contigs to IMGT TRBV, TRBD and TRBJ reference genes, with CDR3 defined following IMGT. Any clonotype with a frequency above 0.1% was counted as a highly expanded clone. Shannon entropy was used to measure repertoire diversity, and the Gini coefficient was used to measure V-J evenness. Clonotypes shared by more than one individual were considered public. The public reads were run again by TCRdb, first through fastp at Q25 and then through MiXCR, and only productive beta chains were kept. When rows share a CDR3 protein, they turn into one entry using the most common DNA and genes. These V and J calls rely on TCRdb rather than the paper's analysis. This sample lists a few hundred thousand distinct CDR3 sequences; roughly a fifth were detected once. The ten largest clones take up approximately 53% of the sample.

From the cysteine through the phenylalanine, the CDR3 covers 17 amino acids. The sequence is cut down to CDR3 DNA, 51 bases in frame from base 1. The germline V gene encodes CDR1 SEHNR and CDR2 FQNEAQ (reference sequence). Trimming costs V 5 bases and J 1 base, and their ends lie 18 bases apart. On the study overall, not on this receptor specifically: Only peripheral blood was studied, because thyroid tissue, the primary lesion, was inaccessible. Patients with persistent disease shared more public clonotypes (roughly 2,900) than newly diagnosed patients did (more than 900). TRBV28, TRBJ1-2 and TRBJ2-5 were preferentially used in persistent disease, while TRBV20-1 and TRBJ2-1 were favored in newly diagnosed disease. The authors acknowledged the small sample size as a limitation that may reduce accuracy. Only the TCR beta chain was sequenced and analyzed. Lower TCR Shannon entropy and fewer highly expanded clones were observed in persistent Graves' disease patients than in newly diagnosed patients, which suggested clonal expansion.

In this chain, TRBV7-9 is recombined with TRBJ2-4; there is no confident call for the D gene. The sequence was obtained from a female donor with Graves disease. The specimen was peripheral blood mononuclear cells (PBMCs), collected when the disease was refractory, from a patient treated with antithyroid drugs. The CDR3 protein sequence reads: CASSPPPVGNAKNIQYF. In nucleotide form, the sequence is TGTGCCAGCAGCCCCCCGCCTGTTGGGAATGCCAAAAACATTCAGTACTTC.